The T cell receptor beta chain described here comes from a study of shared clonotypes between healthy human individuals. Trimming shortened V by 1 base and J by 10 bases, and 14 bases separated the two germline ends. The CDR3 totals 14 residues. From germline, CDR1 is SGHAT and CDR2 FQDESV (reference sequence). Produced via immunoSEQ multiplex PCR; TCRdb's table is partial and in-frame only. The table includes about 980,000 clones, about 80% detected once. Sequencing used memory CD4+ T cells sorted from blood. Noted subset: CD45RA-negative fraction. The source of this sequence is a man in his late teens or twenties in good health. This rearrangement joins TRBV11-1 to TRBJ2-1; possibly TRBD1 or TRBD2 for D (5 bases each). The CDR3 protein is CASSLGIGGGEQFF. In DNA form, the CDR3 reads TGTGCCAGCAGCTTAGGTATTGGGGGTGGGGAGCAGTTCTTC.